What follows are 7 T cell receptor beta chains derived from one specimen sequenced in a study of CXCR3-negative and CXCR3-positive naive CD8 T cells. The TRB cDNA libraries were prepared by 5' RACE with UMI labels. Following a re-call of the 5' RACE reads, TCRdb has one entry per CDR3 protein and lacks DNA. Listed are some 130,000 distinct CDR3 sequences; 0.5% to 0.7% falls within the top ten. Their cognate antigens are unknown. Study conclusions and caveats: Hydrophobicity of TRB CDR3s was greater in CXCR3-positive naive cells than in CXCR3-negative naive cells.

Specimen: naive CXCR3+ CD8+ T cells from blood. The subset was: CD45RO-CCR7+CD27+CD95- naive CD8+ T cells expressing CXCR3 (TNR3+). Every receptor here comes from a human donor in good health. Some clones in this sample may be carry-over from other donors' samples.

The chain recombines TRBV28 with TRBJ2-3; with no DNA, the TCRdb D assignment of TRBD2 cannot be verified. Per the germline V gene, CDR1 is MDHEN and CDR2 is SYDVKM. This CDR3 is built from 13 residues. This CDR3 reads CASRAVAISTQYF.

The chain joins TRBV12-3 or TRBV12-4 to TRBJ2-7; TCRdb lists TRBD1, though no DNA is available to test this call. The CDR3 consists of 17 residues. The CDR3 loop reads CASSSSPPGAISYEQYF.

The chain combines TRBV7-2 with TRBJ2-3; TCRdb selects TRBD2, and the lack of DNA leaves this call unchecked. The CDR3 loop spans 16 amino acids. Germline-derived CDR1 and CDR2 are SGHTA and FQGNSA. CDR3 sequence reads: CASSSAAGWGTDTQYF.

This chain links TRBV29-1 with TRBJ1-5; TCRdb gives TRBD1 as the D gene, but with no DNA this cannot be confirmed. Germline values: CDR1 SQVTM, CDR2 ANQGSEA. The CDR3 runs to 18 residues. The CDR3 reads CSVGGGPNRDRGRQPQHF.

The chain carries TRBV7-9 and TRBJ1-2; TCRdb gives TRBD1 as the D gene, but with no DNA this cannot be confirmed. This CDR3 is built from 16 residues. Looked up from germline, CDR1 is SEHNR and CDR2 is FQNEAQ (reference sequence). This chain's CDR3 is CASSPPRAAPYYGYTF.

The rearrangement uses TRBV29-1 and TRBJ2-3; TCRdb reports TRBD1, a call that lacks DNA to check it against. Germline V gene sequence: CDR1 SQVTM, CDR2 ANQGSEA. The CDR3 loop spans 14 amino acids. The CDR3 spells CSTIPGLATDTQYF.

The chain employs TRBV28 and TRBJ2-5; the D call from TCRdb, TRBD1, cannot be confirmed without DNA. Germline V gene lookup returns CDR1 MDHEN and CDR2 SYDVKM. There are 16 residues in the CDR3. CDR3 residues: CASSPDEGAVQETQYF.